This T cell receptor beta chain emerged from a study of CD8 T cells in ankylosing spondylitis. V lost 4 bases and J 1 base, leaving 6 bases between the germline ends. The germline V gene has CDR1 SGHDT and CDR2 YYEEEE. The CDR3 spans 13 residues. It was by quantitative 5'-RACE with molecular barcodes that TCR beta libraries were made. TCRdb re-analysed the 5' RACE reads in MiXCR, keeping a single row per CDR3 protein. The sample holds 50,000 to 70,000 distinct CDR3 sequences; about 6% are singletons and the top ten take roughly 5%. Study findings and constraints: There was a TCR beta motif, made of 7 or 8 highly homologous variants, that appeared characteristic of ankylosing spondylitis blood. The study looked at matched synovial fluid samples from ankylosing spondylitis patients. Disease-linked clones were reported to be significantly enriched there. A subset of motif variants has previously been described in the synovial fluid and blood of reactive arthritis.

This clonotype has ten or more counts. Its antigen is still unknown. The chain links TRBV5-6 to TRBJ1-5; D not certain. What was sequenced was synovial fluid, either unsorted or a sorted T cell fraction (not recorded which). The origin of this receptor is a male donor with ankylosing spondylitis. CDR3: CASSGYSNQPQHF. Here the CDR3 DNA reads TGTGCCAGCAGCGGCTACAGCAATCAGCCCCAGCATTTT.